A selection of T cell receptor beta chains follows, all from one sample in a study of OX40 agonist ivuxolimab in advanced cancers. Profiling relied on immunoSEQ multiplex PCR, and the TCRdb table lists in-frame clones only, not all of them. Of some 60,000 clones in the sample, 70% to 90% were seen once. Sequences were derived from CD4+ or CD8+ T cells sorted from blood, sampled in a trial of the OX40 agonist ivuxolimab. The receptors were gathered from an adult with an advanced solid tumor such as melanoma, head and neck, liver or kidney cancer. Both conserved end residues are part of each CDR3. A D gene is named only where the DNA matches it firmly. Rows give clone size only sometimes, using once, few, many, or a class for an expanded clone.

clone size	V gene	J gene	D gene	CDR3 protein	CDR3 DNA
.	TRBV19	TRBJ2-7	TRBD1	CASSIGQGYYEQYF	TGTGCCAGTAGTATTGGACAGGGCTACTACGAGCAGTACTTC
.	TRBV10-3	TRBJ2-4	.	CAISPRAVENIQYF	TGTGCCATCTCTCCCCGGGCCGTCGAAAACATTCAGTACTTC
.	TRBV19	TRBJ2-7	.	CASRGGYEQYF	TGTGCCAGTAGAGGCGGCTACGAGCAGTACTTC
.	TRBV25-1	TRBJ1-1	.	CASSESGHYTEAFF	TGTGCCAGCAGTGAATCGGGCCACTACACTGAAGCTTTCTTT
few	TRBV7-9	TRBJ2-5	.	CASSFFPLGRLPTGETQYF	TGTGCCAGCAGCTTTTTCCCATTAGGGCGCCTCCCCACTGGAGAGACCCAGTACTTC
.	TRBV7-9	TRBJ1-5	TRBD1	CASSPSGGYGDQPQHF	TGTGCCAGCAGCCCATCAGGGGGCTACGGCGATCAGCCCCAGCATTTT
.	TRBV5-1	TRBJ1-1	TRBD1	CASSWGQGNTEAFF	TGCGCCAGCAGCTGGGGACAGGGGAACACTGAAGCTTTCTTT
.	TRBV18	TRBJ1-5	TRBD1	CASSPSSGGTEPQHF	TGTGCCAGCTCACCATCATCAGGGGGCACTGAGCCCCAGCATTTT
few	TRBV7-3	TRBJ2-1	TRBD2	CASSSAGSTYNEQFF	TGTGCCAGCAGCTCAGCGGGAAGTACCTACAATGAGCAGTTCTTC
.	TRBV6-5	TRBJ1-5	.	CASSYSGTSNQPQHF	TGTGCCAGCAGTTACTCCGGAACATCCAATCAGCCCCAGCATTTT
few	TRBV7-2	TRBJ1-2	TRBD1	CASSLSGGRTGVYGYTF	TGTGCCAGCAGCCTCTCCGGGGGGAGGACAGGGGTCTATGGCTACACCTTC